The following is a TCR beta chain sequence with its context. Its antigen is currently unknown. Trimming removed 3 bases from V and 4 bases from J, with 13 bases in between. The CDR3 loop spans 15 amino acids. Germline assignment: CDR1 LNHDA and CDR2 SQIVND (reference sequence). This sample was included in a study of T cell responses to AZD1222 COVID-19 vaccine. Study-wide findings and caveats: Spike-specific TCR breadth and depth rose after two AZD1222 doses.

Generated by immunoSEQ multiplex PCR, the TCRdb table keeps only in-frame clones and is missing some. The profile shows over 200,000 clones, roughly 94% of them singletons. Here the sequenced sample was peripheral blood, taken 28 days after the second dose of the MenACWY control vaccine. The TCR comes from an adult who received the MenACWY meningococcal vaccine as a control. The rearrangement uses TRBV19 and TRBJ1-3, with TRBD1 as a possible D gene (5 bases). CDR3: CASSMAGMAGNTIYF. CDR3 DNA: TGTGCCAGTAGTATGGCAGGGATGGCCGGAAACACCATATATTTT.